These T cell receptor beta chains were read from a single sample in a study of PD-1 blockade in classical Hodgkin lymphoma. Profiling relied on immunoSEQ multiplex PCR, and the TCRdb table lists in-frame clones only, not all of them. The repertoire holds 64,000 or so clones, with approximately 92% as singletons. The sequencing used peripheral blood mononuclear cells (PBMCs), collected before the fourth cycle of nivolumab. These receptors were taken from a human donor with classical Hodgkin lymphoma. Both conserved end residues are part of each CDR3. D genes are given only for firm matches. The size field is filled for only some rows; it gives once, few, many or a size class.

d_call j_call v_call clone_size cdr3_nt cdr3_aa
TRBD2 TRBJ2-2 TRBV9 NA TGTGCCAGCAGCGTAGAACCTGGGACTAGCGGGAGCGGGACCGGGGAGCTGTTTTTT CASSVEPGTSGSGTGELFF
TRBD2 TRBJ2-3 TRBV29-1 NA TGCAGCGTTGGGCTAGCGGGGGGAGATACGCAGTATTTT CSVGLAGGDTQYF
NA TRBJ2-2 TRBV6-5 NA TGTGCCAGCAGTTATAGACTAGTTAACACCGGGGAGCTGTTTTTT CASSYRLVNTGELFF
TRBD1 TRBJ2-7 TRBV5-1 NA TGCGCCAGCTTCGGACGATCCCTTCTGACCCAGGGGGTCGCCTACGAGCAGTACTTC CASFGRSLLTQGVAYEQYF
NA TRBJ2-3 TRBV7-2 NA TGTGCCAGCAGCTTAGTTAGTGGGGCGAGCACAGATACGCAGTATTTT CASSLVSGASTDTQYF
NA TRBJ1-3 TRBV4-2 NA TGTGCCAGCAGCCAAGACGTAGAACGCTCTGGAAACACCATATATTTT CASSQDVERSGNTIYF
TRBD1 TRBJ2-5 TRBV2 NA TGTGCCAGCACCAGGACAGGGTGGGGGACCCAGTACTTC CASTRTGWGTQYF
NA TRBJ2-1 TRBV7-6 NA TGTGCCAGCAGCCAGGGAATTACCCCGCTTTTAGCCTACAATGAGCAGTTCTTC CASSQGITPLLAYNEQFF
TRBD1 TRBJ2-3 TRBV9 NA TGTGCCAGCAGGGGACAGGGATCAGATACGCAGTATTTT CASRGQGSDTQYF
NA TRBJ1-4 TRBV7-9 NA TGTGCCAGCCGGGGGCTTAAAGAAAAACTGTTTTTT CASRGLKEKLFF
TRBD2 TRBJ2-3 TRBV28 NA TGTGCCAGCGAGGGACTAGATCCAGATACGCAGTATTTT CASEGLDPDTQYF
TRBD2 TRBJ2-2 TRBV30 NA TGTGCCGTGACTAGCAGGGCCGGGGAGCTGTTTTTT CAVTSRAGELFF
NA TRBJ2-7 TRBV20-1 NA TGCAGTGCTAGAGATTGGGAGCAGTACTTC CSARDWEQYF
NA TRBJ1-6 TRBV5-1 NA TGCGCCAGCAGCGTGGGACATTATAATTCACCCCTCCACTTT CASSVGHYNSPLHF
TRBD2 TRBJ2-7 TRBV19 NA TGTGCCAGTAGTATGTCGGGAGGAAACTACGAGCAGTACTTC CASSMSGGNYEQYF
NA TRBJ1-1 TRBV5-1 NA TGCGCCAGCAGCTTGGAGGTGGTGGGGCAGGGAACTGAAGCTTTCTTT CASSLEVVGQGTEAFF
TRBD1 TRBJ2-1 TRBV29-1 NA TGCAGCCCACAGAGGGGGCACGATGAGCAGTTCTTC CSPQRGHDEQFF
TRBD2 TRBJ2-2 TRBV2 NA TGTGCCAGCAGTGAAGTATTAGCGGGAGGGAACGGGGAGCTGTTTTTT CASSEVLAGGNGELFF
TRBD1 TRBJ1-6 TRBV25-1 NA TGTGCCAGCAGTGATGTCGGACAGGCCAATTCACCCCTCCACTTT CASSDVGQANSPLHF
TRBD2 TRBJ2-7 TRBV28 NA TGTGCCAGCAGTTTAATCCCCTCACGGGGGGCCTACGAGCAGTACTTC CASSLIPSRGAYEQYF
NA TRBJ1-4 TRBV6-5 NA TGTGCCAGCAGCCCCGGGACTTCCTTTGAAAAACTGTTTTTT CASSPGTSFEKLFF
NA TRBJ2-5 TRBV6-6 NA TGTGCCAGCGGAGAAGAGACCCAGTACTTC CASGEETQYF
NA TRBJ2-5 TRBV6-5 NA TGTGCCAGCAGTTACGCCCGGGGGACCCAGTACTTC CASSYARGTQYF
NA TRBJ1-2 TRBV7-9 NA TGTGCCAGCAGCCCAAGAATTGGGACGGGAGAGGAGGGTGGCTACACCTTC CASSPRIGTGEEGGYTF
NA TRBJ1-5 TRBV5-8 NA TGTGCCAGCGACCCCGGGGCATTTCAGCCCCAGCATTTT CASDPGAFQPQHF
TRBD1 TRBJ2-1 TRBV6-5 NA TGTGCCAGCAGTTCGCTAGATCCGGGACAGCACCCGTTCTTC CASSSLDPGQHPFF
NA TRBJ2-7 TRBV28 NA TGTGCCAGCAGACGGGGGACCGCCAGCTCCTACGAGCAGTACTTC CASRRGTASSYEQYF
NA TRBJ2-2 TRBV6-1 NA TGTGCCAGCAGTGAAAACAGGGTTACCGGGGAGCTGTTTTTT CASSENRVTGELFF
NA TRBJ2-1 TRBV18 NA TGTGCCAGCTCACAAGTAGGCAATGAGCAGTTCTTC CASSQVGNEQFF
TRBD1 TRBJ2-7 TRBV6-1 once TGTGCCACCCCGGGACAGGGGGCGGGGGAGCAGTACTTC CATPGQGAGEQYF
TRBD1 TRBJ2-7 TRBV5-6 NA TGTGCCAGCAGCCCCGGACAGGGTTCCTACGAGCAGTACTTC CASSPGQGSYEQYF
NA TRBJ1-1 TRBV6-5 NA TGTGCCAGCAGTTACCTCTATGGTCATGCGAACACTGAAGCTTTCTTT CASSYLYGHANTEAFF
TRBD1 TRBJ2-7 TRBV5-1 NA TGCGCCAGCAGCTTGTATCCCGGGACAGGGGACTCCTACGAGCAGTACTTC CASSLYPGTGDSYEQYF
TRBD1 TRBJ2-1 TRBV7-6 NA TGTGCCAGCAGCTTACAGGGGGCAAACTCCTACAATGAGCAGTTCTTC CASSLQGANSYNEQFF
NA TRBJ2-7 TRBV5-5 NA TGTGCCAGCAGCTTGGGGGGGACCTACGAGCAGTACTTC CASSLGGTYEQYF
NA TRBJ2-7 TRBV5-4 NA TGTGCCAGCAGCTTGGCAGCGGGCCGGTCCGAGCAGTACTTC CASSLAAGRSEQYF
TRBD2 TRBJ2-1 TRBV11-3 NA TGTGCCAGCAGCTCCCCGCGGGGGGGCGAGTTCTTC CASSSPRGGEFF
NA TRBJ1-5 TRBV9 NA TGTGCCAGCAGCGTGGGTGGGCAGCAGCCCCAGCATTTT CASSVGGQQPQHF
TRBD2 TRBJ2-7 TRBV11-2 NA TGTGCCAGCAGCTTACGACTAGCGGGAGTTGCAGTCTACGAGCAGTACTTC CASSLRLAGVAVYEQYF
TRBD1 TRBJ1-1 TRBV7-9 NA TGTGCCAGCAGCGTAATAGACAGGGACACTGAAGCTTTCTTT CASSVIDRDTEAFF